Here is one T cell receptor beta chain with its context. Its target is unknown. The source of the sample is a study of T cell responses to AZD1222 COVID-19 vaccine. Looking at the study overall: Second doses were pooled across both intervals (about 4 or about 12 weeks). Overall study findings and caveats: The sample set comprised mostly white British donors with more females, and clonal diversity was possibly underestimated. The study identified only six AZD1222 recipients as seropositive at baseline. Researchers took repertoire samples only after the peak T cell response had come.

This table comes from immunoSEQ multiplex PCR, and its TCRdb copy is limited to in-frame clones, with some not included. The data contain around 150,000 clones, about 80% of them singletons. Trimming cost V 6 bases and J 7 bases; bases outside gene matches: 7. Germline loops: CDR1 MDHEN, CDR2 SYDVKM. This CDR3 comprises 14 residues. The material sequenced was peripheral blood, taken on day 0 of AZD1222 vaccination. The clonotype comes from an adult in good health. This rearrangement joins TRBV28 to TRBJ1-2; 11 positions match TRBD1. CDR3 protein: CASSRTGGLVGYTF. For the CDR3, the DNA is TGTGCCAGCAGCCGGACAGGGGGCTTGGTTGGCTACACCTTC.